This passage covers 23 T cell receptor beta chains from one sample sequenced in a study of cytotoxic CD8 clonotypes in ibrutinib-treated CLL. Repertoires were generated with immunoSEQ multiplex PCR, while TCRdb's copy carries only in-frame clones and drops some. The sample includes 25,000 to 35,000 clones, 62% seen only once; the top ten take 12% to 15%. This specimen was PBMCs, taken before ibrutinib treatment. Receptors originate from a human donor with chronic lymphocytic leukemia.

This clone was seen more than once but under ten times. V and J are TRBV14 and TRBJ2-7; 9 bases are a match to TRBD1. The CDR3 runs to 14 residues. Looked up from germline, CDR1 is SGHDN and CDR2 is FVKESK. Losses at the gene ends were 3 bases for V and 4 bases for J; bases not matched to a gene: 4. The CDR3 DNA reads as TGTGCCAGCAGCCATACGACAGGGGGTTACGAGCAGTACTTC. It is translated as CASSHTTGGYEQYF. The entire variable domain, with the rest obtained from reference TRBV14 and TRBJ2-7, is as follows: EAGVTQFPSHSVIEKGQTVTLRCDPISGHDNLYWYRRVMGKEIKFLLHFVKESKQDESGMPNNRFLAERTGGTYSTLKVQPAELEDSGVYFCASSHTTGGYEQYFGPGTRLTVT.

This rearrangement joins TRBV18 to TRBJ2-7, with 9 bases lining up with TRBD1. Germline V gives CDR1 KGHSH, CDR2 LQKENI. This CDR3 is built from 16 residues. J gave up 7 bases and V 2 bases, and 12 bases lay outside the gene matches. The CDR3 protein is CASSPIFPGTGIEQYF. In DNA, the CDR3 is TGTGCCAGCTCACCAATATTTCCCGGGACAGGGATTGAGCAGTACTTC.

The gene calls are TRBV9 and TRBJ2-3, with TRBD2 matching 8 bases. The V gene's germline CDR1 is SGDLS and CDR2 YYNGEE. The length of the CDR3 is 16 residues. V gave up 3 bases and J gave up 7 bases; unmatched junction bases: 13. The CDR3 nucleotides are TGTGCCAGCAGCGCTACGGGACTAGAGCTACGAAATACGCAGTATTTT. Translated, it gives CASSATGLELRNTQYF.

J is TRBJ2-3 and V is TRBV19, with TRBD2 matching 8 bases. Unmatched junction bases numbered 7, after V lost 5 bases and J lost 3 bases. Germline-derived CDR1 and CDR2 are LNHDA and SQIVND (reference sequence). The CDR3 totals 15 residues. The CDR3 is CASSLSGGPTDTQYF. CDR3 coding DNA: TGTGCCAGTAGTCTATCGGGGGGGCCGACAGATACGCAGTATTTT.

This clone has only a few counts. CDR3 amino acids: CASSLGQALRGVTQYF. The CDR3 region has the DNA TGTGCCAGCAGCCTAGGACAGGCACTTCGCGGGGTGACCCAGTACTTC. V and J are TRBV7-9 and TRBJ2-5; D is perhaps TRBD1 (7 bases). V dropped 5 bases and J dropped 7 bases, with 23 bases sitting between them. Germline CDR1 SEHNR, CDR2 FQNEAQ (reference sequence). The CDR3 totals 16 residues.

V usage is TRBV18 and J usage is TRBJ2-5; possible D gene TRBD2, 6 bases. The germline gives CDR1 KGHSH, CDR2 LQKENI. V lost 6 bases, J lost 2 bases, and 13 bases lay in between. The CDR3 has 14 amino acids. The CDR3: CASSGPGLQETQYF. Written as DNA, the CDR3 is TGTGCCAGCTCGGGGCCGGGACTTCAAGAGACCCAGTACTTC.

The rearrangement links TRBV6-1 to TRBJ2-3; D assignment may be TRBD1 or TRBD2 (6 bases each). Between the trimmed V and J ends, which lost 1 base and 1 base, there was a span of 15 bases. Germline V gene data show CDR1 as MNHNS and CDR2 as SASEGT. This CDR3 spans 17 amino acids. CDR3 residues: CASSEEAGGRGTDTQYF. CDR3 nucleotide sequence: TGTGCCAGCAGTGAAGAAGCCGGGGGCCGTGGCACAGATACGCAGTATTTT.

The chain couples TRBV4-1 to TRBJ1-1; D not certain. Germline CDR1 and CDR2: MGHRA and YSYEKL. V dropped 1 base and J dropped 7 bases, with 13 bases sitting between them. CDR3 size: 14 residues. Written as DNA, the CDR3 is TGCGCCAGCAGCCAAGGCCCTGACACACGTGAAGCTTTCTTT. Translation: CASSQGPDTREAFF.

The rearrangement links TRBV10-1 to TRBJ2-7; D gene ambiguous. CDR1 and CDR2 from the germline V gene are WNHNN and SYGVQD (reference sequence). V was cut by 0 bases and J by 3 bases, with 9 bases left in between. The CDR3 is 14 residues long. The CDR3 DNA follows: TGCGCCAGCAGTGAGTCGACTCCGGGCTACGAGCAGTACTTC. It is translated as CASSESTPGYEQYF.

This clone was recorded a few times. The chain is built from TRBV5-1 and TRBJ1-1; maybe TRBD1 (6 bases). The V end lost 4 bases, the J end lost 1 base, and 11 bases lay between the germline ends. This CDR3 is 14 amino acids long. CDR1 SGHRS and CDR2 YFSETQ come from the germline V gene. The CDR3 bases are TGCGCCAGCAGCACAGGGACATCGAACACTGAAGCTTTCTTT. Protein product: CASSTGTSNTEAFF. Combining the CDR3 with reference TRBV5-1 and TRBJ1-1 gives the whole variable domain KAGVTQTPRYLIKTRGQQVTLSCSPISGHRSVSWYQQTPGQGLQFLFEYFSETQRNKGNFPGRFSGRQFSNSRSEMNVSTLELGDSALYLCASSTGTSNTEAFFGQGTRLTVV.

The chain couples TRBV7-9 to TRBJ1-2; a possible D gene is TRBD1 (5 bases). The CDR3 is 16 residues long. V was shortened by 3 bases and J by 9 bases, with 23 bases between the two germline ends. Germline CDR1 reads SEHNR; CDR2 reads FQNEAQ (reference sequence). The CDR3 sequence: CASSFGSSTGGASYTF. The CDR3 bases are TGTGCCAGCAGCTTTGGGTCGAGCACTGGGGGAGCGAGCTACACCTTC.

The chain recombines TRBV18 with TRBJ1-2; D is undetermined. CDR3 size: 15 residues. Germline-derived CDR1 and CDR2 are KGHSH and LQKENI. V was trimmed by 2 bases and J by 1 base, leaving 11 bases between them. CDR3 sequence (DNA): TGTGCCAGCTCACCAAGCCGAGATAATAACTATGGCTACACCTTC. This sequence encodes CASSPSRDNNYGYTF.

This chain links TRBV9 with TRBJ2-3; D is unresolved. The CDR3 totals 13 residues. The ends were cut back, 3 bases at V and 4 bases at J, with 9 bases in the middle. CDR1 and CDR2 from the germline V gene are SGDLS and YYNGEE. The CDR3 nucleotides read TGTGCCAGCAGCGCCCCGGCGGCAGATACGCAGTATTTT. Protein sequence: CASSAPAADTQYF.

There are a few counts of this clone. The rearrangement joins TRBV6-6 to TRBJ2-2; D could derive from TRBD1 or TRBD2 (5 bases each). V lost 5 bases, J lost 2 bases, and 9 bases lay in between. The CDR3 runs 14 residues. Germline CDR1 and CDR2: MNHNY and SVGAGI (reference sequence). The CDR3 coding sequence is TGTGCCAGCAGTAGAGGGGAAAACACCGGGGAGCTGTTTTTT. The encoded protein is CASSRGENTGELFF.

The chain uses TRBV27 and TRBJ2-1, with 7 positions matching TRBD2. Germline CDR1 and CDR2: MNHEY and SMNVEV (reference sequence). The CDR3 covers 13 residues. V gave up 2 bases and J gave up 10 bases; unmatched junction bases: 5. The CDR3 sequence is CASSLAGVSEQFF. Here the CDR3 DNA reads TGTGCCAGCAGTTTAGCGGGAGTAAGCGAGCAGTTCTTC.

Notes on this clone: The identical CDR3 is also encoded by other nucleotide sequences in the sample. The rearrangement joins TRBV18 to TRBJ2-7; perhaps D is TRBD1 or TRBD2 (5 bases each). This CDR3 has 14 amino acids. V was trimmed by 3 bases and J by 0 bases, leaving 9 bases between them. Germline loops: CDR1 KGHSH, CDR2 LQKENI. The CDR3 region is CASSPGTVSYEQYF. The CDR3 coding sequence is TGTGCCAGCTCACCGGGGACCGTCTCCTACGAGCAGTACTTC.

A few counts support this clone. This rearrangement joins TRBV2 to TRBJ1-5; TRBD1 agrees at 7 bases. Germline CDR1 and CDR2: SNHLY and FYNNEI. Germline trimming cut 6 bases from V and 5 bases from J; bases unmatched to any gene: 1. This CDR3 spans 12 amino acids. The CDR3 loop is CASSTGDQPQHF. CDR3 DNA: TGTGCCAGCAGCACAGGGGATCAGCCCCAGCATTTT.

This rearrangement joins TRBV4-1 to TRBJ1-5, with D possibly being TRBD1 (5 bases). With 0 bases removed from V and 4 bases from J, the gap between germline ends came to 10 bases. The CDR3 consists of 15 residues. The germline V gene has CDR1 MGHRA and CDR2 YSYEKL. The CDR3 here is CASSQEGRVNQPQHF. The CDR3 region has the DNA TGCGCCAGCAGCCAAGAGGGACGGGTTAATCAGCCCCAGCATTTT.

The rearrangement joins TRBV27 to TRBJ2-5, with TRBD1 matching over 9 bases. Trimming removed 5 bases from V and 4 bases from J; junction bases left unmatched: 8. CDR1 MNHEY and CDR2 SMNVEV come from the germline V gene (reference sequence). The CDR3 loop spans 15 amino acids. CDR3 loop: CASSLTGQGRETQYF. CDR3 nucleotides: TGTGCCAGCAGTCTGACGGGACAGGGTAGAGAGACCCAGTACTTC.

The chain employs TRBV6-6 and TRBJ2-7; either TRBD1 or TRBD2 may fit D (5 bases each). Germline CDR1 reads MNHNY; CDR2 reads SVGAGI (reference sequence). CDR3 length equals 15 residues. Trimming took off 5 bases at V and 4 bases at J, with 18 bases between the two ends. The CDR3 nucleotides read TGTGCCAGCAGTAAGACCGGGACCCTTTCTTACGAGCAGTACTTC. Translating it yields CASSKTGTLSYEQYF.

This clone was seen more than once but under ten times. The V call is TRBV7-2, the J call TRBJ2-5; weak D call: TRBD2 (5 bases). The CDR3 spans 12 residues. The ends were cut back, 0 bases at V and 7 bases at J, with 6 bases in the middle. The germline CDR1 and CDR2 sequences are SGHTA and FQGNSA. For the CDR3, the DNA is TGTGCCAGCAGCTTAGCCGAGGGGACCCAGTACTTC. Its protein is CASSLAEGTQYF.

The rearrangement joins TRBV18 to TRBJ2-1, with D tentatively TRBD2 (6 bases). Germline loops: CDR1 KGHSH, CDR2 LQKENI. The CDR3 covers 13 residues. V lost 3 bases to trimming and J lost 6 bases, with 9 bases between them. The CDR3 here is CASSPRGANEQFF. In DNA, the CDR3 is TGTGCCAGCTCACCCCGCGGGGCCAATGAGCAGTTCTTC. Full variable domain (rest looked up from reference TRBV18 and TRBJ2-1): NAGVMQNPRHLVRRRGQEARLRCSPMKGHSHVYWYRQLPEEGLKFMVYLQKENIIDESGMPKERFSAEFPKEGPSILRIQQVVRGDSAAYFCASSPRGANEQFFGPGTRLTVL.

The chain couples TRBV5-4 to TRBJ2-5, with a possible D match to TRBD2 (6 bases). CDR1 SGHNT and CDR2 YYREEE come from the germline V gene (reference sequence). V was pared by 2 bases and J by 0 bases, with 11 bases between. The CDR3 has 15 amino acids. CDR3: CASSFGGMYQETQYF. DNA of the CDR3: TGTGCCAGCAGCTTTGGGGGGATGTACCAAGAGACCCAGTACTTC.